The present TCR beta chain was sequenced within a study of beta chain features in type 1 diabetes. General study points: At VDJ recombination sites, type 1 diabetes patients had fewer insertions and more deleted nucleotides.

The sample holds a few counts of this clone. The antigen is undetermined. As every portion of the isolated RNA was reverse transcribed, the sequencing read expressed TCRB transcripts. Here immunoSEQ multiplex PCR was the method, and the copy in TCRdb shows in-frame clones only, minus some. The sample gives some 230,000 clones, 9.6% of which show up once; around 0.031% is in the top ten. V lost 2 bases to trimming and J lost 11 bases; unmatched junction nucleotides: 2. CDR1 and CDR2 from the germline V gene are MNHEY and SVGAGI. The CDR3 loop spans 12 amino acids. J is TRBJ2-1 and V is TRBV6-5, with 8 bases aligning to TRBD2. The clonotype originates from a woman between 18 and 29 years old in good health. Sequenced input: naive CD4+ T cells from blood. The CDR3: CASSYRSGKQFF. For the CDR3, the DNA is TGTGCCAGCAGTTACCGTAGCGGGAAGCAGTTCTTC.